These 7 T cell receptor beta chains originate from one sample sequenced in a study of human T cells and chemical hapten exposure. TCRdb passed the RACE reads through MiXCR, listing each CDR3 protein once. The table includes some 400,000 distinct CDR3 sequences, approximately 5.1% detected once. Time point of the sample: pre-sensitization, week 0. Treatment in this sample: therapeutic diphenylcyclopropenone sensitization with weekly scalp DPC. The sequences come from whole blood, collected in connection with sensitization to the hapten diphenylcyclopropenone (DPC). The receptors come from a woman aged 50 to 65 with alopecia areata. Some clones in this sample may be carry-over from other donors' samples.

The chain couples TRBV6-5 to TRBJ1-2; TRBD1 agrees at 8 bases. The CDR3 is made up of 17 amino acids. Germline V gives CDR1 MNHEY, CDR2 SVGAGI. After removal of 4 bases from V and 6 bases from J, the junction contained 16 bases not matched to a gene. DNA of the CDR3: TGTGCCAGCAGTTCTATGACCGTGGGCAGGGGGCCTCATGGCTACACCTTC. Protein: CASSSMTVGRGPHGYTF.

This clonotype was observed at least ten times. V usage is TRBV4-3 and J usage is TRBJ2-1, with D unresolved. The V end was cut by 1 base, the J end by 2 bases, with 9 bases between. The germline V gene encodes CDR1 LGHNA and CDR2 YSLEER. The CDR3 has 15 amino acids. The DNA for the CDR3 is TGCGCCAGCAGCCAAGCACGGCAGACCTACAATGAGCAGTTCTTC. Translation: CASSQARQTYNEQFF.

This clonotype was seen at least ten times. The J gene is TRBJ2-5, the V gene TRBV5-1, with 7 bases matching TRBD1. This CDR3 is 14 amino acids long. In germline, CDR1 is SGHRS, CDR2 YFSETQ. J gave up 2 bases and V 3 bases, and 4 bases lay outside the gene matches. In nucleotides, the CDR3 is TGCGCCAGCAGCTACCCGGGACAGCAAGAGACCCAGTACTTC. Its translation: CASSYPGQQETQYF.

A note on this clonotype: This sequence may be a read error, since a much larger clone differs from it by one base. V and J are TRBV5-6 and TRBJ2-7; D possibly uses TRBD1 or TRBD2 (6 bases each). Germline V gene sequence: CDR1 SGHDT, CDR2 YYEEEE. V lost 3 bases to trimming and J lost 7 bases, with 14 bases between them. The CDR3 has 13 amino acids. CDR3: CASSSGAQREQYF. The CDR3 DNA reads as TGTGCCAGCAGCTCGGGGGCCCAGAGAGAGCAGTACTTC.

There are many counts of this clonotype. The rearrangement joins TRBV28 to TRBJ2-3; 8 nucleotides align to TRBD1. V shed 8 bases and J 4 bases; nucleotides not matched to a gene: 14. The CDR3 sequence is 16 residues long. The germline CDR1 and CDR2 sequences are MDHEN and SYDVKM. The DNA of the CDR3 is TGTGCCAGCGGACCCCCCGGGACAGGTTTTTCAGATACGCAGTATTTT. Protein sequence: CASGPPGTGFSDTQYF.

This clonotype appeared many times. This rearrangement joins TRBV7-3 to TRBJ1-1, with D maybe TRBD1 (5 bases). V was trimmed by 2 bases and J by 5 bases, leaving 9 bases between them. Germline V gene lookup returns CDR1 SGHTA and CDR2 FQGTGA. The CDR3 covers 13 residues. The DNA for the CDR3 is TGTGCCAGCAGCTTAGGGGGGAAGACTGAAGCTTTCTTT. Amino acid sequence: CASSLGGKTEAFF.

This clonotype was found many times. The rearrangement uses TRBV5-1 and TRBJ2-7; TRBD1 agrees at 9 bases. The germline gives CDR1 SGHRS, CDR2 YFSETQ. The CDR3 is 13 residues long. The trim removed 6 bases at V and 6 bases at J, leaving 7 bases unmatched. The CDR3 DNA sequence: TGCGCCAGCACCCGGGACAGGGTAGGCGAGCAGTACTTC. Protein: CASTRDRVGEQYF.